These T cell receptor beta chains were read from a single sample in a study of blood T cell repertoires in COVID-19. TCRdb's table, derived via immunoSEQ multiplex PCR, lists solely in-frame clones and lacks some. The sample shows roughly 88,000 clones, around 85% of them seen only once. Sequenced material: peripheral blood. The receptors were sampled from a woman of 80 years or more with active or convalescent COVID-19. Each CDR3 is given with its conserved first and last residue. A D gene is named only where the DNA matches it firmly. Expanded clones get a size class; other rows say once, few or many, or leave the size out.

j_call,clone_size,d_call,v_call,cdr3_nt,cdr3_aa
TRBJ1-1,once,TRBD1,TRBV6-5,TGTGCCAGCAACCCAGGGGGAAACACTGAAGCTTTCTTT,CASNPGGNTEAFF
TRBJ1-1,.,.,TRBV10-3,TGTGCCATCGTGAGGGGAACAGGGACTGAAGCTTTCTTT,CAIVRGTGTEAFF
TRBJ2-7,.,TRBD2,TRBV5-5,TGTGCCAGCAGCGTCCGGGACTACCACGAGCAGTACTTC,CASSVRDYHEQYF
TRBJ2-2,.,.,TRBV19,TGTGCCAGTAAGGGCAGGGAAAACACCGGGGAGCTGTTTTTT,CASKGRENTGELFF
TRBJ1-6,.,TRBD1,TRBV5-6,TGTGCCAGCAGCTTGGAGGGGACAGGGTCAAATTCACCCCTCCACTTT,CASSLEGTGSNSPLHF
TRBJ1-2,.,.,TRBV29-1,TGCAGCGTTGAAAGAACAGGGTACGGCTACACCTTC,CSVERTGYGYTF
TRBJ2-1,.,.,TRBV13,TGTGCCAGCAGCTTAACTAGCCTGGCCAATGAGCAGTTCTTC,CASSLTSLANEQFF
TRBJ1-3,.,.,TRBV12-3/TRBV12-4,TGTGCCAGCAGTTTGACAGTTGGAAACACCATATATTTT,CASSLTVGNTIYF
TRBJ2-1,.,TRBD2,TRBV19,TGTGCCAGTAGACCACATCAGGGGTTTAGCGGGAGGGCTCGGAATGAGCAGTTCTTC,CASRPHQGFSGRARNEQFF
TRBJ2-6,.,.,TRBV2,TGTGCCAGCAGTTCAGGATTCTCTGGGGCCAACGTCCTGACTTTC,CASSSGFSGANVLTF
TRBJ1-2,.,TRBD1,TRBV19,TGTGCCAGTAGTATGGGGACAGGGGGGTATGGCTACACCTTC,CASSMGTGGYGYTF
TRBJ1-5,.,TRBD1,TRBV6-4,TGTGCCAGTTATAAACAGGGGATTAGCAATCAGCCCCAGCATTTT,CASYKQGISNQPQHF
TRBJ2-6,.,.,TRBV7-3,TGTGCCAGCAGCTCCGGGTCCTCCTCTGGGGCCAACGTCCTGACTTTC,CASSSGSSSGANVLTF
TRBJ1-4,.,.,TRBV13,TGTGCCAGCAGGCCCCGGGGGTTGGGTGAAAAACTGTTTTTT,CASRPRGLGEKLFF
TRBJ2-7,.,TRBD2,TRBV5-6,TGTGCCAGCAGCCATAGCGGGAGGGGTAACGAGCAGTACTTC,CASSHSGRGNEQYF
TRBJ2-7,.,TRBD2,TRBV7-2,TGTGCCAGCAGCTTAGCACTCGGGACTAGCAGCGAGCAGTACTTC,CASSLALGTSSEQYF
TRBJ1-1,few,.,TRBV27,TGTGCCAGCAGTTTACGTTTGGCGGACACTGAAGCTTTCTTT,CASSLRLADTEAFF
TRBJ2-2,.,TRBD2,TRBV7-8,TGTGCCAGCAGCTTGAGCGGGGGCGGCGGGGAGCTGTTTTTT,CASSLSGGGGELFF
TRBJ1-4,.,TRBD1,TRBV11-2,TGTGCCAGCAGCTTGACAGGGGGTAATGAAAAACTGTTTTTT,CASSLTGGNEKLFF
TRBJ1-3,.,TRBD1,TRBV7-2,TGTGCCAGCAGCTTAGGGGGAGACAGGGTAGGAAACACCATATATTTT,CASSLGGDRVGNTIYF
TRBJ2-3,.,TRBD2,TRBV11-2,TGTGCCAGCAGCTTCTCCGGGACTAGCGGAAGCACAGATACGCAGTATTTT,CASSFSGTSGSTDTQYF
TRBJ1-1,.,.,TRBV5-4,TGTGCCAGCAGCCCGGGGATGCAATCGACTCGTTGGTTTGAAGCTTTCTTT,CASSPGMQSTRWFEAFF
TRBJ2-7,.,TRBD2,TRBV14,TGTGCCAGCAGCCGGTGGACTAGCGGCCTAGTCCCCTACGAGCAGTACTTC,CASSRWTSGLVPYEQYF
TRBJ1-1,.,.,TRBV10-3,TGTGCCATCAGTGATCTGGGGGGTGACACTGAAGCTTTCTTT,CAISDLGGDTEAFF
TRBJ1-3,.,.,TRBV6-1,TGTGCCAGCAAGACAGCCATCTCTGGAAACACCATATATTTT,CASKTAISGNTIYF
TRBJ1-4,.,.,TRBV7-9,TGTGCCAGCAGCTCACCCGCGGGTATTGCAACTAATGAAAAACTGTTTTTT,CASSSPAGIATNEKLFF
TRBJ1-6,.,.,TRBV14,TGTGCCAGCAGCGGACCGGGACTTTTTATTTCACCCCTCCACTTT,CASSGPGLFISPLHF
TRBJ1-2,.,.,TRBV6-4,TGTGCCAGCAGTGACGGGCCAGGGGCCTATGGCTACACCTTC,CASSDGPGAYGYTF
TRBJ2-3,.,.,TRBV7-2,TGTGCCAGCAGCTCCCGGTGGGGCGGAGATACGCAGTATTTT,CASSSRWGGDTQYF
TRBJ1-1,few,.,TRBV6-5,TGTGCCAGCAGTCTCCAGGGGCGATTCGACACTGAAGCTTTCTTT,CASSLQGRFDTEAFF
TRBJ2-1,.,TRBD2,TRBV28,TGTGCCAGCAGTCCCGGGACTAGCGGGAGCTTCCTGGCAAATGAGCAGTTCTTC,CASSPGTSGSFLANEQFF
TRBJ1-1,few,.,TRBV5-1,TGCGCCAGCAGCTTGGCGGGGGGAGAAGCCACTGAAGCTTTCTTT,CASSLAGGEATEAFF
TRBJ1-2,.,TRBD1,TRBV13,TGTGCCAGCAGCTCCGACCAGGACAGGGGCCATGGCTACACCTTC,CASSSDQDRGHGYTF
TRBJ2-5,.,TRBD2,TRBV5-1,TGCGCCAGCAGCCCAGGGACTAGCGGGGGGCAAGAGACCCAGTACTTC,CASSPGTSGGQETQYF
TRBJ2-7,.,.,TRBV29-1,TGCAGCGTTGCTGACCTAGGACTCTCCGAGCAGTACTTC,CSVADLGLSEQYF
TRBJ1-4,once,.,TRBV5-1,TGCGCCAGCAGCCCTCGGGGAGGGAACGAAAAACTGTTTTTT,CASSPRGGNEKLFF
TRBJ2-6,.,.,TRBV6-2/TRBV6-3,TGTGCCAGCAGTTATTTCCCTATGAGTTCTGGGGCCAACGTCCTGACTTTC,CASSYFPMSSGANVLTF
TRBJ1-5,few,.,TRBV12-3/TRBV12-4,TGTGCCAGCAGCCAAACAGACAATCAGCCCCAGCATTTT,CASSQTDNQPQHF
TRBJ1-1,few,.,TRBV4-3,TGCGCCAGCAGCCAAGAAGCCCAGGTTAACACTGAAGCTTTCTTT,CASSQEAQVNTEAFF
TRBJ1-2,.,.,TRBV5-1,TGCGCCAGCAGCTTGGAGGCCAGGGGTAACTATGGCTACACCTTC,CASSLEARGNYGYTF
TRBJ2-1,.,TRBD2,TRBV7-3,TGTGCCAGCAGCTCGTCTAGCGGGGGGCACAATGAGCAGTTCTTC,CASSSSSGGHNEQFF
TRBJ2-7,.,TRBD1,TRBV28,TGTGCCAGCAGGCAACCGGGACAGGGGAGCAGCGAGCAGTACTTC,CASRQPGQGSSEQYF
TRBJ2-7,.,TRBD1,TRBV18,TGTGCCAGCTCACAAGGGACAGGGGGTTCCTACGAGCAGTACTTC,CASSQGTGGSYEQYF
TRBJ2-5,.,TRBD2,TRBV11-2,TGTGCCAGCAGCCTTTGGACTAGCTCGACGGAGACCCAGTACTTC,CASSLWTSSTETQYF
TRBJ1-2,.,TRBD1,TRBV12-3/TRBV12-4,TGTGCCAGCAACACAGGACAGGGGTATGGCTACACCTTC,CASNTGQGYGYTF
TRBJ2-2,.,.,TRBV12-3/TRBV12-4,TGTGCCAGCATTAAGACAAACACCGGGGAGCTGTTTTTT,CASIKTNTGELFF
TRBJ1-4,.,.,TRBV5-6,TGTGCCAGCAGCTTGTCGGGGGTAACTAATGAAAAACTGTTTTTT,CASSLSGVTNEKLFF
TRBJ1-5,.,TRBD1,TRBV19,TGTGCCAGTAGGATCGTGATGGGACAGGGCTCTCAGCCCCAGCATTTT,CASRIVMGQGSQPQHF
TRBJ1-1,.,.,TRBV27,TGTGCCAGCCGCCAAGCAGGACAGCCTGAAGCTTTCTTT,CASRQAGQPEAFF
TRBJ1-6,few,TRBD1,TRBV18,TGTGCCAGCTCACCAGACAGGGCTGGGTCACCCCTCCACTTT,CASSPDRAGSPLHF
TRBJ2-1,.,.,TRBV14,TGTGCCAGCAGCCAAGTCCCCGGCTCGGGGCAGTTCTTC,CASSQVPGSGQFF
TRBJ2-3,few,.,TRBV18,TGTGCCAGCTCACCGAGTATTCATGCCACAGATACGCAGTATTTT,CASSPSIHATDTQYF
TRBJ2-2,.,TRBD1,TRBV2,TGTGCCAGTATCGGACAGGGTAACACCGGGGAGCTGTTTTTT,CASIGQGNTGELFF
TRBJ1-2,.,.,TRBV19,TGTGCCAGTAGTTGGGGAGAGGGAAACTATGGCTACACCTTC,CASSWGEGNYGYTF
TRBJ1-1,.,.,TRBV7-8,TGTGCCAGCAGCTTAACGGCAGATAGGGGCACTGAAGCTTTCTTT,CASSLTADRGTEAFF
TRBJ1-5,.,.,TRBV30,TGTGCCTGGAGTGAAGGGGGGGGGATGGGCAATCAGCCCCAGCATTTT,CAWSEGGGMGNQPQHF
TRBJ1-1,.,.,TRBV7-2,TGTGCCAGCAGCTCTAAGGTGGGGAGGAACACTGAAGCTTTCTTT,CASSSKVGRNTEAFF
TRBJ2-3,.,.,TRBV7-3,TGTGCCAGCAGCTTAGCGGGGAATACAGATACGCAGTATTTT,CASSLAGNTDTQYF
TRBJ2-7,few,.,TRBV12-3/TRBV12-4,TGTGCCAGCAGTTTAGGGCAACCCTACGAGCAGTACTTC,CASSLGQPYEQYF
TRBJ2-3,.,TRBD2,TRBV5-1,TGCGCCAGCAAAAGCGGGGCTACAGGAACAGATACGCAGTATTTT,CASKSGATGTDTQYF